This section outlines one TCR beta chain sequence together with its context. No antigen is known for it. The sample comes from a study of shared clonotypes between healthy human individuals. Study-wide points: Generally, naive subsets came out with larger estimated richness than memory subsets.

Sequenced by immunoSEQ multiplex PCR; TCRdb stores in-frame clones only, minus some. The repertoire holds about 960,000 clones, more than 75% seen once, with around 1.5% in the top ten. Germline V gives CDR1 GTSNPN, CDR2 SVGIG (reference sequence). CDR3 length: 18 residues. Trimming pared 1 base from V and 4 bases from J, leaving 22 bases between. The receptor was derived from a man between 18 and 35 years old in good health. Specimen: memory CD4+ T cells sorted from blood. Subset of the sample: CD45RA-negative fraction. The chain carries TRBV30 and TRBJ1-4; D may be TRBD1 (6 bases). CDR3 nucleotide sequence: TGTGCCTGGAGTGGACCGAACGGACGGGGAGGGGGTAATGAAAAACTGTTTTTT. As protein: CAWSGPNGRGGGNEKLFF.